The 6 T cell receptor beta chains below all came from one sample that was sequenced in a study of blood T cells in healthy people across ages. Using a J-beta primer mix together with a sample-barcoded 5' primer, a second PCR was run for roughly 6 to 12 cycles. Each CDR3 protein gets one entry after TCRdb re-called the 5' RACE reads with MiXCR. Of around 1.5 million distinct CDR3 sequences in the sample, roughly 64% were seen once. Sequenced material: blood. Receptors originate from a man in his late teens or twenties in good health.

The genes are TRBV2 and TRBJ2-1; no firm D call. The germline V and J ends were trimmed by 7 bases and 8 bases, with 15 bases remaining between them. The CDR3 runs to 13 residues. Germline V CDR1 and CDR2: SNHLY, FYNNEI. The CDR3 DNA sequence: TGTGCCAGCACAGGTCCCCTTCGTCATGAGCAGTTCTTC. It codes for CASTGPLRHEQFF.

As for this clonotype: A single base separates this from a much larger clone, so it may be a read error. The CDR3 bases are TGCAGGGCAGGGGACAGGGAATACGAGCAGTACTTC. It yields the protein CRAGDREYEQYF. This chain joins TRBV20-1 and TRBJ2-7, with TRBD1 matching over 9 bases. CDR1 DFQATT and CDR2 SNEGSKA come from the germline V gene (reference sequence). The CDR3 extends over 12 amino acids.

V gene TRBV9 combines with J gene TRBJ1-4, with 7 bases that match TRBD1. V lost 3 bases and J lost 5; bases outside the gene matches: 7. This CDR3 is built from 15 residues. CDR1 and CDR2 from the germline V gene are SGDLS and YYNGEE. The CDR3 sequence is CASSARDSFNEKLFF. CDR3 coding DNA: TGTGCCAGCAGCGCTCGGGACAGCTTCAATGAAAAACTGTTTTTT.

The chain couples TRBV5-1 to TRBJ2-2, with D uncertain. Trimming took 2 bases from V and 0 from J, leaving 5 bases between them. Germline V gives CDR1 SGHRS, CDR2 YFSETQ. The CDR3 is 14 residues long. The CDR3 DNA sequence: TGCGCCAGCAGCTTCACACCGAACACCGGGGAGCTGTTTTTT. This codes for CASSFTPNTGELFF.

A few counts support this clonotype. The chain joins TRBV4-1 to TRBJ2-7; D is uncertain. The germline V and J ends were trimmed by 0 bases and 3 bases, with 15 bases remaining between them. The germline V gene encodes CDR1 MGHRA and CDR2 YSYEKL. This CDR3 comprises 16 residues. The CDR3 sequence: CASSQDPAVTFYEQYF. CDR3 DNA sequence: TGCGCCAGCAGCCAAGATCCGGCAGTTACCTTCTACGAGCAGTACTTC.

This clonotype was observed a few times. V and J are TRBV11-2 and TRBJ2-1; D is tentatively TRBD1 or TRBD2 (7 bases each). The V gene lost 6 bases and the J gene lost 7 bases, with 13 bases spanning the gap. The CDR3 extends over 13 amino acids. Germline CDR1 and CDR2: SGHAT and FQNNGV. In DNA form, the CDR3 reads TGTGCCAGCAGGCAGGGGGGGGCTAATGAGCAGTTCTTC. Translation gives CASRQGGANEQFF.